This T cell receptor beta chain was captured by sequencing in a study of T cells in Graves' hyperthyroidism and ophthalmopathy. The CDR3 has 16 residues. Trimming removed 6 bases from V and 5 bases from J; junction bases left unmatched: 8. Germline loops: CDR1 SNHLY, CDR2 FYNNEI. The CDR3 regions of TCR beta were amplified from RNA transcripts. HTBI primers were used for first-round RT-PCR of the TCR CDR3. TCRdb re-called the multiplex PCR reads with MiXCR, one entry per CDR3 protein. This sample has fewer than 550,000 distinct CDR3 sequences, with 24% found just once. Broader study findings: A model of 13 V-J pairs discriminated ophthalmopathy from stable hyperthyroidism.

On this clonotype itself: Its matching antigen is unknown.

The chain recombines TRBV2 with TRBJ2-5, with TRBD2 identical over 14 bases. The receptor was isolated from a woman under 40 with Graves' ophthalmopathy. The specimen sequenced was blood. CDR3 bases: TGTGCCAGCAGACTAGGACTAGCGGGGGGCCTGGAGACCCAGTACTTC. Amino acid sequence: CASRLGLAGGLETQYF.